The 27 T cell receptor beta chains listed next were all sequenced from one sample in a study of blood T cell repertoires in COVID-19. Some clones are missing from TCRdb's copy, which holds only in-frame ones; the method was immunoSEQ multiplex PCR. The repertoire consists of approximately 170,000 clones, with 70% to 80% occurring once and the leading ten covering around a fifth. Sequencing was carried out using PBMCs or T cells enriched from blood (not recorded which). The source of these receptors is a woman in her 70s in a cohort exposed to, infected with or recovered from COVID-19 (not recorded which).

The chain uses TRBV27 and TRBJ1-4, with TRBD1 identical over 12 bases. The CDR3 sequence is 14 residues long. The V gene end was trimmed by 3 bases and the J gene end by 10 bases; junction bases not matched to a gene: 3. Germline-derived CDR1 and CDR2 are MNHEY and SMNVEV (reference sequence). CDR3 residues: CASSFVGQGAKLFF. The CDR3 coding sequence is TGTGCCAGCAGTTTCGTGGGACAGGGGGCAAAACTGTTTTTT.

Only a few counts were recorded for this clone. This chain connects TRBV11-3 to TRBJ1-4, with D maybe TRBD1 (6 bases). The germline V gene encodes CDR1 SGHNT and CDR2 YENEEA. The CDR3 runs to 12 residues. V dropped 2 bases and J dropped 12 bases, with 10 bases sitting between them. The CDR3, as DNA: TGTGCCAGCAGCTTAATGGGACAAGAACTGTTTTTT. It yields the protein CASSLMGQELFF.

The chain couples TRBV7-2 to TRBJ2-7; D unclear. Per the germline V gene, CDR1 is SGHTA and CDR2 is FQGNSA. The CDR3 extends over 15 amino acids. The V gene lost 2 bases and the J gene lost 0 bases, with 11 bases spanning the gap. This CDR3 reads CASSLIAASSYEQYF. As DNA, the CDR3 is TGTGCCAGCAGCTTAATAGCCGCGAGCTCCTACGAGCAGTACTTC.

This clone was seen only once. The V call is TRBV6-1, the J call TRBJ1-5; D unresolved. The germline V gene has CDR1 MNHNS and CDR2 SASEGT. V lost 3 bases to trimming and J lost 2 bases, with 14 bases between them. This CDR3 contains 16 residues. In nucleotides, the CDR3 is TGTGCCAGCAGTGATCGGCGGAGGGCTGGCAATCAGCCCCAGCATTTT. It specifies CASSDRRRAGNQPQHF.

This clone was detected only a few times. The CDR3 DNA reads TGTGCCAGCAGCTTGGGACAGAGGGCCCAAGAGACCCAGTACTTC. Its protein product is CASSLGQRAQETQYF. V and J are TRBV7-2 and TRBJ2-5, with 7 bases that match TRBD1. The trim removed 3 bases at V and 1 base at J, leaving 5 bases unmatched. Germline V gene sequence: CDR1 SGHTA, CDR2 FQGNSA. CDR3 length equals 15 residues.

The sample holds a few counts of this clone. V is TRBV14 and J is TRBJ2-3, with TRBD2 identical over 9 bases. V lost 10 bases, J lost 2 bases, and 10 bases stayed unmatched. Germline V gene lookup returns CDR1 SGHDN and CDR2 FVKESK. The CDR3 runs to 15 residues. The CDR3 loop is CANPSGAGYTDTQYF. In nucleotides, the CDR3 is TGTGCCAACCCTAGCGGGGCGGGATACACAGATACGCAGTATTTT.

This chain joins TRBV5-1 and TRBJ2-4, with 10 bases fitting TRBD2. CDR3 length equals 16 residues. The V segment lost 3 bases and the J segment 9 bases; nucleotides outside the gene matches: 12. CDR1 is SGHRS, CDR2 YFSETQ, per germline. CDR3 nucleotides: TGCGCCAGCAGCTACCCCCCCGGGACTAGCGACGGCATTCAGTACTTC. This sequence encodes CASSYPPGTSDGIQYF.

This clone was seen a handful of times. The rearrangement uses TRBV10-3 and TRBJ2-7; D gene uncertain. V was clipped by 4 bases and J by 2 bases, with 12 bases between them. The germline V gene has CDR1 ENHRY and CDR2 SYGVKD. This CDR3 has 14 residues. The CDR3 nucleotides read TGTGCCATCAGTGGATCGACTGGAACCTACGAGCAGTACTTC. This gives the protein CAISGSTGTYEQYF.

The CDR3 coding sequence is TGTGCCAGCAGCTTGGGATTAGCGGGAACAAATGAGCAGTTCTTC. It is translated as CASSLGLAGTNEQFF. This chain connects TRBV5-4 to TRBJ2-1; 8 nucleotides match TRBD2. V lost 0 bases, J lost 7 bases, and 6 bases stayed unmatched. The length of the CDR3 is 15 residues. Looked up from germline, CDR1 is SGHNT and CDR2 is YYREEE (reference sequence).

J is TRBJ1-5 and V is TRBV28; 7 nucleotides align to TRBD1. With 5 bases clipped from V and 9 bases from J, the junction kept 16 bases outside the gene matches. Germline V gene data show CDR1 as MDHEN and CDR2 as SYDVKM. The CDR3 length is 16 residues. The CDR3 reads CASSNTGTAGGWPQHF. The CDR3 nucleotides read TGTGCCAGCAGTAATACCGGGACCGCAGGGGGGTGGCCCCAGCATTTT.

The V call is TRBV10-3, the J call TRBJ2-6; 9 bases map to TRBD2. The V segment lost 10 bases and the J segment 2 bases; nucleotides outside the gene matches: 3. This CDR3 has 14 amino acids. Germline V gene sequence: CDR1 ENHRY, CDR2 SYGVKD. The DNA for the CDR3 is TGTGCCAGCGGGGGGGAGGCTGGGGCCAACGTCCTGACTTTC. This codes for CASGGEAGANVLTF.

This chain joins TRBV7-8 and TRBJ2-1; 13 bases map to TRBD2. This CDR3 region has 17 residues. From germline, CDR1 is SGHVS and CDR2 FQNEAQ. V shed 5 bases and J 8 bases; nucleotides not matched to a gene: 12. The DNA of the CDR3 is TGTGCCAGCAGCACAAGATGGACTAGCGGGAGTCCTGATGAGCAGTTCTTC. Its translation is CASSTRWTSGSPDEQFF.

The chain couples TRBV28 to TRBJ1-1, with unresolved D. The V end lost 5 bases, the J end lost 2 bases, and 3 bases lay between the germline ends. Germline V gives CDR1 MDHEN, CDR2 SYDVKM. The CDR3 consists of 11 residues. The CDR3 loop is CASSQNTEAFF. Written as DNA, the CDR3 is TGTGCCAGCAGTCAAAACACTGAAGCTTTCTTT.

The gene calls are TRBV5-6 and TRBJ1-5; 10 bases are a match to TRBD1. The CDR3 length is 15 residues. The ends lost 4 bases at V and 6 bases at J; junction bases unmatched: 7. The germline CDR1 and CDR2 sequences are SGHDT and YYEEEE. CDR3 region: CASSRDRGQSQPQHF. CDR3 coding DNA: TGTGCCAGCAGCCGAGACAGGGGGCAGAGTCAGCCCCAGCATTTT. Based on the CDR3 plus reference TRBV5-6 and TRBJ1-5, the full variable domain is DAGVTQSPTHLIKTRGQQVTLRCSPKSGHDTVSWYQQALGQGPQFIFQYYEEEERQRGNFPDRFSGHQFPNYSSELNVNALLLGDSALYLCASSRDRGQSQPQHFGDGTRLSIL.

The chain has TRBV3-1 (or the pseudogene TRBV3-2) and TRBJ2-2; the D gene is possibly TRBD1 (5 bases). The V gene's germline CDR1 is LGHDT and CDR2 YNNKEL (reference sequence). The CDR3 contains 17 residues. The germline V and J ends were trimmed by 0 bases and 0 bases, with 11 bases remaining between them. CDR3 bases: TGTGCCAGCAGCCAAGATGTGAGACAGTCGAACACCGGGGAGCTGTTTTTT. Translated: CASSQDVRQSNTGELFF.

This clone was seen a single time. This sequence joins TRBV5-1 and TRBJ2-1; 7 positions agree with TRBD2. This CDR3 is 15 amino acids long. The V gene end was trimmed by 5 bases and the J gene end by 7 bases; junction bases not matched to a gene: 12. Germline lookup yields CDR1 SGHRS and CDR2 YFSETQ. Here the CDR3 reads CASRSVGGPLNEQFF. The CDR3 DNA sequence: TGCGCCAGCAGATCGGTGGGAGGGCCGTTAAATGAGCAGTTCTTC.

The V gene is TRBV11-3, the J gene TRBJ2-2; D possibly corresponds to TRBD2 (5 bases). The length of the CDR3 is 13 residues. Germline assignment: CDR1 SGHNT and CDR2 YENEEA. V was shortened by 5 bases and J by 6 bases, with 10 bases between the two germline ends. The CDR3 nucleotides are TGTGCCAGCAGCCGGACTTACCCCGGGGAGCTGTTTTTT. Translating gives CASSRTYPGELFF.

This chain joins TRBV7-8 and TRBJ1-4, with unresolved D. Germline CDR1 is SGHVS and CDR2 is FQNEAQ. The V and J ends lost 5 bases and 6 bases respectively, with 13 bases between them. This CDR3 is built from 14 residues. Here the CDR3 DNA reads TGTGCCAGCAGCCTGACCCTAGGCGATGAAAAACTGTTTTTT. Its protein product is CASSLTLGDEKLFF.

This clone was counted ten times or more. V is TRBV30 and J is TRBJ1-1; D gene unclear. CDR1 and CDR2 (germline): GTSNPN, SVGIG (reference sequence). The V end was cut by 4 bases, the J end by 0 bases, with 12 bases between. The CDR3 covers 14 residues. CDR3 sequence reads: CAWTLDSLNTEAFF. The DNA of the CDR3 is TGTGCCTGGACCCTAGATTCCCTGAACACTGAAGCTTTCTTT.

The J gene is TRBJ1-1, the V gene TRBV5-1, with D possibly matching TRBD1 (5 bases). Germline V gives CDR1 SGHRS, CDR2 YFSETQ. There are 17 residues in the CDR3. Trimming took 4 bases from V and 2 from J, leaving 21 bases between them. CDR3 bases: TGCGCCAGCAGCCTCATTACCGGGACTATAGATAACACTGAAGCTTTCTTT. Protein sequence: CASSLITGTIDNTEAFF.

The V gene is TRBV12-3 or TRBV12-4, the J gene TRBJ2-3; D uncertain. This CDR3 contains 11 residues. Trimming removed 1 base from V and 11 bases from J, with 7 bases in between. This CDR3 reads CASSLVAVQYF. CDR3 sequence (DNA): TGTGCCAGCAGTTTAGTGGCGGTGCAGTATTTT.

This sequence joins TRBV12-3 or TRBV12-4 and TRBJ2-5, with a tentative D call TRBD1 (5 bases). Trimming pared 6 bases from V and 4 bases from J, leaving 12 bases between. This CDR3 spans 13 amino acids. The CDR3, as DNA: TGTGCCAGCAGCAACCCCAGGGTAGAGACCCAGTACTTC. Amino acids: CASSNPRVETQYF.

This rearrangement joins TRBV6-5 to TRBJ2-7; 7 positions match TRBD1. V lost 4 bases and J lost 5; bases outside the gene matches: 8. Germline V lookup: CDR1 MNHEY, CDR2 SVGAGI. The CDR3 contains 14 residues. This CDR3 is CASSFEQGSHEQYF. CDR3 coding DNA: TGTGCCAGCAGTTTTGAACAGGGGAGCCACGAGCAGTACTTC.

This clone is a singleton in its sample. V usage is TRBV18 and J usage is TRBJ1-6; weak D call: TRBD1 (5 bases). Deletions cut 1 base from V and 7 bases from J, with 14 bases between. Looked up from germline, CDR1 is KGHSH and CDR2 is LQKENI. The CDR3 length is 16 residues. CDR3 sequence: CASSPQGLYTNSPLHF. The CDR3 DNA follows: TGTGCCAGCTCACCACAGGGGTTATATACGAATTCACCCCTCCACTTT.

V and J are TRBV7-8 and TRBJ2-7, with D perhaps matching TRBD1 or TRBD2 (6 bases each). V was pared by 5 bases and J by 0 bases, with 11 bases between. Germline V gene lookup returns CDR1 SGHVS and CDR2 FQNEAQ. The length of the CDR3 is 14 residues. The CDR3 is CASSRGTYSYEQYF. As DNA, the CDR3 is TGTGCCAGCAGCCGCGGGACATACTCCTACGAGCAGTACTTC.

The chain combines TRBV7-3 with TRBJ2-1; 9 bases are a match to TRBD2. The CDR3 consists of 14 residues. Germline assignment: CDR1 SGHTA and CDR2 FQGTGA. Trimming cost V 8 bases and J 0 bases; bases outside gene matches: 2. DNA of the CDR3: TGTGCCAGCGCAGCGGGAGGCTCCTACAATGAGCAGTTCTTC. Residues: CASAAGGSYNEQFF.

CDR3 coding DNA: TGTGCCAGCAGTGTGGGGGGAGCCTCCTACAATGAGCAGTTCTTC. Translating it yields CASSVGGASYNEQFF. The chain employs TRBV9 and TRBJ2-1; D might be TRBD2 (6 bases). CDR1 is SGDLS and CDR2 is YYNGEE in the germline V gene. Trimming removed 5 bases from V and 0 bases from J, with 12 bases in between. This CDR3 is 15 amino acids long.